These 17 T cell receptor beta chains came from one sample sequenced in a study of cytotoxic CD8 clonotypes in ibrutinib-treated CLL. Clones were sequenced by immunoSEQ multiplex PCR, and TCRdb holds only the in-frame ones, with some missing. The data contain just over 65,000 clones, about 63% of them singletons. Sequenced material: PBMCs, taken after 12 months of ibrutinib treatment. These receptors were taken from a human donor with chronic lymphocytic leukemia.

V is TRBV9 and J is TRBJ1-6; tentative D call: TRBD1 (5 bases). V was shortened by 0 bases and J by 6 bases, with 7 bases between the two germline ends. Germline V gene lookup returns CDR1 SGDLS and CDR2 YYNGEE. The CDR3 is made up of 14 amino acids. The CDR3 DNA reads TGTGCCAGCAGCGTAGGGACACTTAATTCACCCCTCCACTTT. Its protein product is CASSVGTLNSPLHF.

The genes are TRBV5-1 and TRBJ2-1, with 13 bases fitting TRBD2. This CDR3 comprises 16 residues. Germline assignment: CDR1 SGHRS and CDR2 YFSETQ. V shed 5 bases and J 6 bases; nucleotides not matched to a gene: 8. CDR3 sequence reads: CASSPLAGGTGNEQFF. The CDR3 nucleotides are TGCGCCAGCAGTCCACTAGCGGGGGGGACGGGCAATGAGCAGTTCTTC.

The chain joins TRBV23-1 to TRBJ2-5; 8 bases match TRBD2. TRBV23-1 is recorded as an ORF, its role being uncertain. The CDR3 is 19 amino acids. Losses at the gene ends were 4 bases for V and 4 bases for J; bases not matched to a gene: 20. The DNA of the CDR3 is TGCGCCAGCAGTCCGCTCCCGGGACTAGTGCGGATTGGGTCAGAGACCCAGTACTTC. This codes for CASSPLPGLVRIGSETQYF.

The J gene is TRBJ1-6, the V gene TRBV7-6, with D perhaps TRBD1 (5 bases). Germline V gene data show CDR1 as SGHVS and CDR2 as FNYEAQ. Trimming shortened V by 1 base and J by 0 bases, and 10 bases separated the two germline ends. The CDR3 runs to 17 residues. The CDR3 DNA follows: TGTGCCAGCAGCTTAGAGAGGGGCACCTCCTATAATTCACCCCTCCACTTT. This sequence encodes CASSLERGTSYNSPLHF.

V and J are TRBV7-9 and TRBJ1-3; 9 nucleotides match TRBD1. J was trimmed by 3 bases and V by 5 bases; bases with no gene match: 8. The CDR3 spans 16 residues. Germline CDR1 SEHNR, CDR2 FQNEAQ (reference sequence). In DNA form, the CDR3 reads TGTGCCAGCAGCCCTCCGGGACAGGGAATTGGAAACACCATATATTTT. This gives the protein CASSPPGQGIGNTIYF.

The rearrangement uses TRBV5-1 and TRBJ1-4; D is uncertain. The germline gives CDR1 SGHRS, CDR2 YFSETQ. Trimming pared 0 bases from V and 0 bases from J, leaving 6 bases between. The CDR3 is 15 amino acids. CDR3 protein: CASSLEQATNEKLFF. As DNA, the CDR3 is TGCGCCAGCAGCTTGGAACAAGCAACTAATGAAAAACTGTTTTTT.

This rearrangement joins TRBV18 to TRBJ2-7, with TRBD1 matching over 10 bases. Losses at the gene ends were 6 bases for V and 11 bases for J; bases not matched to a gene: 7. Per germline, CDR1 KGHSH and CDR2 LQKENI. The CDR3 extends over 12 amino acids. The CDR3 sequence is CASSPGTGEEYF. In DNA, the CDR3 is TGTGCCAGCTCCCCCGGGACAGGGGAGGAGTACTTC.

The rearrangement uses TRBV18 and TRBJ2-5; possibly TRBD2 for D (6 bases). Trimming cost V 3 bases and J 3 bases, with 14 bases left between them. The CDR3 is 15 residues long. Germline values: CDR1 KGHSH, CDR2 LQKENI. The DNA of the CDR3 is TGTGCCAGCTCACCGCGGGGACCACCAGAAGAGACCCAGTACTTC. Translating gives CASSPRGPPEETQYF.

The CDR3 is CASSSRDRATNQPQHF. Written as DNA, the CDR3 is TGTGCCAGTAGTTCACGGGACAGGGCCACGAATCAGCCCCAGCATTTT. J is TRBJ1-5 and V is TRBV19; the match to TRBD1 covers 9 bases. The trim removed 5 bases at V and 4 bases at J, leaving 9 bases unmatched. The CDR3 is made up of 16 amino acids. Germline V CDR1 and CDR2: LNHDA, SQIVND (reference sequence).

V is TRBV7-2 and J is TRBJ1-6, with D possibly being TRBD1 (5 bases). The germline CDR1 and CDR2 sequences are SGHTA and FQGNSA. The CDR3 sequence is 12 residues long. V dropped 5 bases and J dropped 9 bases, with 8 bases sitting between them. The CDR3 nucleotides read TGTGCCAGCAGCCCGGGGGGTTCACCCCTCCACTTT. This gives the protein CASSPGGSPLHF.

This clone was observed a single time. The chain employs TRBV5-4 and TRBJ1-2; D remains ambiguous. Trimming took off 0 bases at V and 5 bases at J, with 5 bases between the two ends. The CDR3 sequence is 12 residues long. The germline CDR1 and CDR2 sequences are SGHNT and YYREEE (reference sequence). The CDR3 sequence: CASSLDSYGYTF. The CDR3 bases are TGTGCCAGCAGCTTGGACAGTTATGGCTACACCTTC.

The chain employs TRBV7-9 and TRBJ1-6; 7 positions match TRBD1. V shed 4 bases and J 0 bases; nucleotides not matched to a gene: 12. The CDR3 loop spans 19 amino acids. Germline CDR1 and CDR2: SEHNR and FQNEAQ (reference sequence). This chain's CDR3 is CASSSRGQSYSSYNSPLHF. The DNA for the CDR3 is TGTGCCAGCAGCTCAAGGGGGCAGTCGTACAGCTCCTATAATTCACCCCTCCACTTT.

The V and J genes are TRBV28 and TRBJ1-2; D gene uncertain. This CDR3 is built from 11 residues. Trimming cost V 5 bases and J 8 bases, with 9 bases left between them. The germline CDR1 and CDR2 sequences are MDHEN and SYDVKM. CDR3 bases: TGTGCCAGCAGTACCTTTGTGGGCTACACCTTC. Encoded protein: CASSTFVGYTF.

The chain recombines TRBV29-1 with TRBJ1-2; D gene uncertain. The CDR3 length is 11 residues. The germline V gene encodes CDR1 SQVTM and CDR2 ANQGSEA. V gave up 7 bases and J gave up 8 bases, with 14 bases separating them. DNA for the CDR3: TGCAGCGCTGACAATTCGGGAGGCTACACCTTC. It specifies CSADNSGGYTF.

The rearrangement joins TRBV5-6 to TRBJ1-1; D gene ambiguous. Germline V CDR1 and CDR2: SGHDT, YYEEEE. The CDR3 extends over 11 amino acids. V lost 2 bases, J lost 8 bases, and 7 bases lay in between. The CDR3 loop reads CASSFGLEAFF. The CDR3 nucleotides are TGTGCCAGCAGCTTCGGTTTGGAAGCTTTCTTT.

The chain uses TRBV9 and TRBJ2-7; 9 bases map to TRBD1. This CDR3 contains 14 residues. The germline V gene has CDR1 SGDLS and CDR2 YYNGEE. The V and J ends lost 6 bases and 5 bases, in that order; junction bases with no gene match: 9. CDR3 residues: CASNPGTGFDEQYF. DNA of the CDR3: TGTGCCAGCAACCCCGGGACAGGGTTTGACGAGCAGTACTTC.

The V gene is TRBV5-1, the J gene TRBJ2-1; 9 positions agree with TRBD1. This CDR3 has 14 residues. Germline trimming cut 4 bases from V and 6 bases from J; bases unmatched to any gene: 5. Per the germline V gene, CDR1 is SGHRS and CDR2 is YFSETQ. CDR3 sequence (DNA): TGCGCCAGCAGCCCCGGGACAGGGCGCAATGAGCAGTTCTTC. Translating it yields CASSPGTGRNEQFF.